The 23 T cell receptor beta chains below all came from one sample that was sequenced in a study of cytomegalovirus exposure and HLA in healthy donors. Primers: 60 Vbeta forward and 13 Jbeta reverse. Using immunoSEQ multiplex PCR, the repertoire was profiled, and TCRdb retains in-frame clones only, with some absent. Among fewer than 200,000 clones, roughly 87% were seen once, and the ten largest hold about 1.1%. The material sequenced was PBMCs. These receptors all stem from a boy aged 2 to 9 in good health and CMV-seronegative.

This chain links TRBV29-1 with TRBJ2-7, with 7 positions matching TRBD2. V shed 6 bases, J shed 2 bases, and the junction held 4 bases outside the gene matches. The CDR3 contains 12 residues. In germline, CDR1 is SQVTM, CDR2 ANQGSEA. CDR3 region: CSVTSAAYEQYF. The CDR3 DNA reads TGCAGCGTCACTAGCGCGGCCTACGAGCAGTACTTC.

The chain joins TRBV21-1 to TRBJ1-1. TRBV21-1 is classified as a pseudogene. CDR3 length: 15 residues. CDR3 residues: CASPLRDWMNTEAFF. CDR3 sequence (DNA): TGTGCCAGCCCCCTCCGTGACTGGATGAACACTGAAGCTTTCTTT.

The V and J genes are TRBV7-9 and TRBJ2-1; 8 bases match TRBD2. This CDR3 is built from 15 residues. The V segment lost 2 bases and the J segment 3 bases; nucleotides outside the gene matches: 3. From germline, CDR1 is SEHNR and CDR2 FQNEAQ (reference sequence). The CDR3 coding sequence is TGTGCCAGCAGCTTAACTAGCGGAGACTACAATGAGCAGTTCTTC. Protein product: CASSLTSGDYNEQFF.

The chain recombines TRBV6-6 with TRBJ2-1; weak D call: TRBD1 (8 bases). Germline CDR1 and CDR2: MNHNY and SVGAGI (reference sequence). V lost 5 bases to trimming and J lost 2 bases, with 13 bases between them. The length of the CDR3 is 15 residues. The chain's CDR3 is CASSQQGGPYNEQFF. CDR3 sequence (DNA): TGTGCCAGCAGTCAACAGGGGGGGCCCTACAATGAGCAGTTCTTC.

This sequence joins TRBV11-2 and TRBJ1-3; the D is unclear. CDR1 SGHAT and CDR2 FQNNGV come from the germline V gene. V shed 3 bases and J shed 2 bases, with 8 bases lying between them. This CDR3 has 14 amino acids. This CDR3 reads CASSLNGAGNTIYF. In nucleotides, the CDR3 is TGTGCCAGCAGCTTGAACGGGGCTGGAAACACCATATATTTT. Looking up the rest from reference TRBV11-2 and TRBJ1-3 gives the full variable domain: EAGVAQSPRYKIIEKRQSVAFWCNPISGHATLYWYQQILGQGPKLLIQFQNNGVVDDSQLPKDRFSAERLKGVDSTLKIQPAKLEDSAVYLCASSLNGAGNTIYFGEGSWLTVV.

The genes are TRBV30 and TRBJ2-5; no clear D gene. CDR1 is GTSNPN, CDR2 SVGIG, per germline (reference sequence). This CDR3 is built from 15 residues. V was clipped by 2 bases and J by 5 bases, with 18 bases between them. CDR3 coding DNA: TGTGCCTGGAGTCTCAGTGACTTCTCGCGGGAGACCCAGTACTTC. Translated, it gives CAWSLSDFSRETQYF.

The rearrangement links TRBV19 to TRBJ2-1, with 9 bases lining up with TRBD2. The CDR3 runs 17 residues. CDR1 LNHDA and CDR2 SQIVND come from the germline V gene (reference sequence). Germline trimming cut 5 bases from V and 3 bases from J; bases unmatched to any gene: 11. CDR3 loop: CASSPKNLAGIYNEQFF. CDR3 coding DNA: TGTGCCAGTAGTCCGAAAAACCTAGCGGGAATCTACAATGAGCAGTTCTTC.

The chain has TRBV30 and TRBJ1-2; D not resolved. Germline CDR1 is GTSNPN and CDR2 is SVGIG (reference sequence). CDR3 length: 13 amino acids. The V end lost 0 bases, the J end lost 8 bases, and 13 bases lay between the germline ends. As DNA, the CDR3 is TGTGCCTGGAGTGTACTAGCTGTGGCCGGCTACACCTTC. Amino acids: CAWSVLAVAGYTF. The full variable domain, in which reference TRBV30 and TRBJ1-2 provide the parts outside the CDR3, is SQTIHQWPATLVQPVGSPLSLECTVEGTSNPNLYWYRQAAGRGLQLLFYSVGIGQISSEVPQNLSASRPQDRQFILSSKKLLLSDSGFYLCAWSVLAVAGYTFGSGTRLTVV.

This clone was seen a handful of times. The genes are TRBV5-1 and TRBJ1-1; the D gene is possibly TRBD1 (5 bases). Trimming shortened V by 7 bases and J by 0 bases, and 10 bases separated the two germline ends. Germline V gene lookup returns CDR1 SGHRS and CDR2 YFSETQ. The CDR3 extends over 13 amino acids. The CDR3 sequence: CASQTDLNTEAFF. Here the CDR3 DNA reads TGCGCCAGCCAGACAGATTTGAACACTGAAGCTTTCTTT.

The genes are TRBV21-1 and TRBJ2-1; whether TRBD1, the table's D call, matches the DNA was not checked. TRBV21-1 is listed as a pseudogene. CDR3 length equals 15 residues. CDR3 protein: CASRADRGSYNEQFF. The DNA of the CDR3 is TGTGCCAGCAGGGCCGACAGGGGGTCCTACAATGAGCAGTTCTTC.

This clone was detected only once. V is TRBV10-3 and J is TRBJ2-5; D gene unclear. Germline CDR1 and CDR2: ENHRY and SYGVKD. V dropped 2 bases and J dropped 0 bases, with 13 bases sitting between them. The CDR3 has 16 amino acids. The chain's CDR3 is CAISENSPPDQETQYF. The CDR3 nucleotides read TGTGCCATCAGTGAGAACTCTCCGCCCGACCAAGAGACCCAGTACTTC.

A single count supports this clone. The chain couples TRBV7-3 to TRBJ2-2; TRBD1 is a possible D gene (6 bases). CDR1 is SGHTA, CDR2 FQGTGA, per germline. The CDR3 spans 15 residues. Deletions cut 2 bases from V and 0 bases from J, with 7 bases between. The CDR3 region has the DNA TGTGCCAGCAGCTTACAGGGGTCGAACACCGGGGAGCTGTTTTTT. Protein: CASSLQGSNTGELFF.

The V call is TRBV6-5, the J call TRBJ1-5; D is unclear. Germline values: CDR1 MNHEY, CDR2 SVGAGI. Trimming pared 8 bases from V and 10 bases from J, leaving 18 bases between. The CDR3 totals 13 residues. DNA of the CDR3: TGTGCCAGCGGGCGTTTGGGTTTCAGCCCCCAGCATTTT. It codes for CASGRLGFSPQHF.

The CDR3 DNA reads TGTGCCAGCAGCTCCTGGAGCCCAGATACGCAGTATTTT. The encoded protein is CASSSWSPDTQYF. The chain links TRBV14 to TRBJ2-3, with no clear D. The CDR3 contains 13 residues. Trimming stripped 5 bases from V and 4 bases from J, with 10 bases between. CDR1 and CDR2 (germline): SGHDN, FVKESK.

The V and J genes are TRBV19 and TRBJ2-3; 7 bases are a match to TRBD2. Germline lookup yields CDR1 LNHDA and CDR2 SQIVND (reference sequence). CDR3 length: 15 amino acids. With V trimmed by 3 bases and J by 9 bases, 12 bases remained unmatched. In DNA, the CDR3 is TGTGCCAGTAGTATTACTGCTGGGGGGGGAGAAACGCAGTATTTT. Translation: CASSITAGGGETQYF.

The chain recombines TRBV19 with TRBJ2-3; 10 bases map to TRBD2. The CDR3 has 15 residues. Germline values: CDR1 LNHDA, CDR2 SQIVND (reference sequence). Germline trimming cut 3 bases from V and 4 bases from J; bases unmatched to any gene: 4. The CDR3 DNA reads TGTGCCAGTAGTATTAGCCTAGCGGGAGCAGATACGCAGTATTTT. It is translated as CASSISLAGADTQYF. Full variable domain (outside the CDR3, taken from reference TRBV19 and TRBJ2-3): DGGITQSPKYLFRKEGQNVTLSCEQNLNHDAMYWYRQDPGQGLRLIYYSQIVNDFQKGDIAEGYSVSREKKESFPLTVTSAQKNPTAFYLCASSISLAGADTQYFGPGTRLTVL.

The V gene is TRBV4-1, the J gene TRBJ2-7; tentative D call: TRBD2 (6 bases). Deletions cut 1 base from V and 3 bases from J, with 16 bases between. CDR1 is MGHRA and CDR2 is YSYEKL in the germline V gene. The CDR3 contains 16 residues. DNA for the CDR3: TGCGCCAGCAGCCAAGGATGGGGAGGCAGGGTCTACGAGCAGTACTTC. Protein sequence: CASSQGWGGRVYEQYF.

This sequence joins TRBV5-1 and TRBJ1-6, with 10 bases matching TRBD1. This CDR3 is built from 17 residues. In germline, CDR1 is SGHRS, CDR2 YFSETQ. Trimming at V came to 1 base and at J to 6 bases, leaving 7 bases not matched to a gene. The CDR3 is CASSLWDRGSPNSPLHF. The CDR3 bases are TGCGCCAGCAGCTTGTGGGACAGGGGCAGCCCTAATTCACCCCTCCACTTT.

The chain joins TRBV15 to TRBJ1-1, with unresolved D. Looked up from germline, CDR1 is LNHNV and CDR2 is YYDKDF (reference sequence). Trimming cost V 1 base and J 1 base, with 13 bases left between them. CDR3 length: 16 residues. CDR3: CATSRGGGIGNTEAFF. CDR3 nucleotides: TGTGCCACCAGCAGAGGGGGAGGAATTGGGAACACTGAAGCTTTCTTT.

This clone has more than one count but fewer than ten. The J gene is TRBJ1-4, the V gene TRBV19, with D unclear. The CDR3 loop spans 13 amino acids. Per the germline V gene, CDR1 is LNHDA and CDR2 is SQIVND (reference sequence). V was pared by 8 bases and J by 9 bases, with 16 bases between. CDR3 amino acids: CASSDTEAKKLFF. DNA for the CDR3: TGTGCCAGTTCAGACACGGAGGCGAAAAAACTGTTTTTT.

This chain joins TRBV12-5 and TRBJ2-3; 12 bases match TRBD2. Germline loops: CDR1 LGHNT, CDR2 FRNRAP. Trimming at V came to 7 bases and at J to 1 base, leaving 24 bases not matched to a gene. This CDR3 comprises 22 residues. For the CDR3, the DNA is TGTGCTAGTGCTTCAGGGTCTCCCTTTCTAGCGGGAGGGTTTATGGGCACAGATACGCAGTATTTT. Amino acid sequence: CASASGSPFLAGGFMGTDTQYF. The whole variable domain, remainder taken from reference TRBV12-5 and TRBJ2-3, is DARVTQTPRHKVTEMGQEVTMRCQPILGHNTVFWYRQTMMQGLELLAYFRNRAPLDDSGMPKDRFSAEMPDATLATLKIQPSEPRDSAVYFCASASGSPFLAGGFMGTDTQYFGPGTRLTVL.

This clone showed up just a few times. This chain connects TRBV6-1 to TRBJ2-7, with TRBD2 identical over 7 bases. Germline CDR1 reads MNHNS; CDR2 reads SASEGT. The J segment lost 6 bases and the V segment lost 8 bases, leaving 10 bases of the junction unmatched. The CDR3 has 13 amino acids. The DNA of the CDR3 is TGTGCCAGCCGGCTGATCTCGGGGGGCGAGCAGTACTTC. Translating it yields CASRLISGGEQYF.

This chain uses TRBV6-1 with TRBJ2-7; 9 bases align to TRBD1. This CDR3 spans 14 amino acids. V was pared by 0 bases and J by 6 bases, with 3 bases of the junction left unmatched. Germline CDR1 is MNHNS and CDR2 is SASEGT. CDR3: CASSEAQGAFEQYF. The CDR3 bases are TGTGCCAGCAGTGAAGCACAGGGGGCGTTCGAGCAGTACTTC.